This T cell receptor (beta chain) was sequenced in a study of cytotoxic CD8 clonotypes in ibrutinib-treated CLL. The CDR3 consists of 13 residues. Trimming removed 6 bases from V and 5 bases from J; junction bases left unmatched: 2. Germline V gene lookup returns CDR1 MDHEN and CDR2 SYDVKM. Clones were sequenced by immunoSEQ multiplex PCR, and TCRdb holds only the in-frame ones, with some missing. The sample holds around 150,000 clones, more than 65% seen once. The input for sequencing was PBMCs, taken after 12 months of ibrutinib treatment. The clonotype originates from a human donor with chronic lymphocytic leukemia. This rearrangement joins TRBV28 to TRBJ2-4; TRBD1 matches 9 bases. CDR3 loop: CASRGQGQNIQYF. The CDR3 nucleotides are TGTGCCAGCAGGGGACAGGGTCAAAACATTCAGTACTTC. The full variable domain, in which reference TRBV28 and TRBJ2-4 provide the parts outside the CDR3, is DVKVTQSSRYLVKRTGEKVFLECVQDMDHENMFWYRQDPGLGLRLIYFSYDVKMKEKGDIPEGYSVSREKKERFSLILESASTNQTSMYLCASRGQGQNIQYFGAGTRLSVL.